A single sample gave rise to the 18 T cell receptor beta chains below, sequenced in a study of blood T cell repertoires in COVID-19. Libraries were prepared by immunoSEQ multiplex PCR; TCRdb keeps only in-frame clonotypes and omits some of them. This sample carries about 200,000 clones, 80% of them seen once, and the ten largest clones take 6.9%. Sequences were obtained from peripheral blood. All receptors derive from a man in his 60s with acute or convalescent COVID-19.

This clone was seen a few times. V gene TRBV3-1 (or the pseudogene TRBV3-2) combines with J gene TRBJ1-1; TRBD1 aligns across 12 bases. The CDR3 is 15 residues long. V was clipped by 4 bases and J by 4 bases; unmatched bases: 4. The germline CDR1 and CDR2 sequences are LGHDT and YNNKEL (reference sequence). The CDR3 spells CASSPGQGASTEAFF. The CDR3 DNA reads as TGTGCCAGCAGCCCGGGACAGGGGGCTTCCACTGAAGCTTTCTTT.

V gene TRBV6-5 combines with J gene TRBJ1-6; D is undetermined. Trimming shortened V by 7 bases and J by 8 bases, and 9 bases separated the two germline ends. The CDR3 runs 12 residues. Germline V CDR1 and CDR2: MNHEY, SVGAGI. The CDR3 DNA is TGTGCCAGCAACTCGTTCGATTCACCCCTCCACTTT. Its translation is CASNSFDSPLHF.

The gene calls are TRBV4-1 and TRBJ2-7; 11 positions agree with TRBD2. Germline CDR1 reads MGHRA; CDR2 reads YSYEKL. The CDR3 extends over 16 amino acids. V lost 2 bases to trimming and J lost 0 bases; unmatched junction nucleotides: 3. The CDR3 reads CASSQWLAGGSYEQYF. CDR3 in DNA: TGCGCCAGCAGCCAATGGCTAGCGGGAGGCTCCTACGAGCAGTACTTC.

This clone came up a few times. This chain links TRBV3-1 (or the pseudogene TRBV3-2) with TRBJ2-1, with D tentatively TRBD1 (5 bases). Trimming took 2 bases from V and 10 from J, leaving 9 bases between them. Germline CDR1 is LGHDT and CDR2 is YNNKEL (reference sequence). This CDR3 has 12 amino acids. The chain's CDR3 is CASSQIGAEQFF. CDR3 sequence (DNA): TGTGCCAGCAGCCAAATAGGGGCAGAGCAGTTCTTC.

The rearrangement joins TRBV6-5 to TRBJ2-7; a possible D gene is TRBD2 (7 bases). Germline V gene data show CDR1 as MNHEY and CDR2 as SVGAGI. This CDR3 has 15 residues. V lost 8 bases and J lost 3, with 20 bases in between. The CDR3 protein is CASRKDQRDIYEQYF. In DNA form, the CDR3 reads TGTGCCAGCCGAAAGGACCAGCGGGACATCTACGAGCAGTACTTC.

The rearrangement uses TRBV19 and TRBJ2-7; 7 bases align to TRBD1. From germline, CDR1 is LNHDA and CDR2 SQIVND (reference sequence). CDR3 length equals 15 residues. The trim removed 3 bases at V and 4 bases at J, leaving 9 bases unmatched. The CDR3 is CASSMEQGTSYEQYF. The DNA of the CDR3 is TGTGCCAGTAGTATGGAACAGGGGACGAGTTACGAGCAGTACTTC.

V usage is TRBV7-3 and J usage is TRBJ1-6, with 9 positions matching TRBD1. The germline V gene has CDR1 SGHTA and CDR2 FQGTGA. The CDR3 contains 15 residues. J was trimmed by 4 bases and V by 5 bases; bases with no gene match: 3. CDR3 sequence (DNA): TGTGCCAGCAGCCCCGGGACAGGGTATAATTCACCCCTCCACTTT. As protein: CASSPGTGYNSPLHF. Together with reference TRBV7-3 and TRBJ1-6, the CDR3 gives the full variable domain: GAGVSQTPSNKVTEKGKYVELRCDPISGHTALYWYRQSLGQGPEFLIYFQGTGAADDSGLPNDRFFAVRPEGSVSTLKIQRTERGDSAVYLCASSPGTGYNSPLHFGNGTRLTVT.

DNA for the CDR3: TGTGCCAGCAGCCCCTATTCTTACGAGCAGTACTTC. Translated, it gives CASSPYSYEQYF. The chain links TRBV6-2 or TRBV6-3 to TRBJ2-7; D uncertain. Trimming took 6 bases from V and 4 from J, leaving 10 bases between them. The CDR3 sequence is 12 residues long. CDR1 and CDR2 from the germline V gene are MNHEY and SVGEGT.

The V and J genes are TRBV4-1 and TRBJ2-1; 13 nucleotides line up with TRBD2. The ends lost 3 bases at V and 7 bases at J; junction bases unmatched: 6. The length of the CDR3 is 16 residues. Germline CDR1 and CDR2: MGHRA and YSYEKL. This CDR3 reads CASSQPLAGGNNEQFF. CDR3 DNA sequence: TGCGCCAGCAGCCAGCCACTAGCGGGGGGGAATAATGAGCAGTTCTTC.

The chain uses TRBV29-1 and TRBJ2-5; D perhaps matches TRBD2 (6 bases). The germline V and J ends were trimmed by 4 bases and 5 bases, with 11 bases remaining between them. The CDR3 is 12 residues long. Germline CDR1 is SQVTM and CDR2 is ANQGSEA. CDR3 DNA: TGCAGCGTTGCCCCTAGCGAGGAGACCCAGTACTTC. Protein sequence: CSVAPSEETQYF.

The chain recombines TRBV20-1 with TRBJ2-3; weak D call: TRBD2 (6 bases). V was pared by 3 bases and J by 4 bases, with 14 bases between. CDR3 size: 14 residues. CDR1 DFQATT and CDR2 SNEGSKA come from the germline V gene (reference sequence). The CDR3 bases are TGCAGTGCTAGTCGGGAGCGGGTGGCAGATACGCAGTATTTT. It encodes CSASRERVADTQYF.

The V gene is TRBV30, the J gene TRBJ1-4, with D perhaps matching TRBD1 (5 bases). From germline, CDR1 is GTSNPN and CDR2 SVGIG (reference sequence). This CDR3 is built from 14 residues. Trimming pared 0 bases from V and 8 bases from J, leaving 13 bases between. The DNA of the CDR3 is TGTGCCTGGAGTGTGTTAGGGGTAGGAGAAAAACTGTTTTTT. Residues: CAWSVLGVGEKLFF.

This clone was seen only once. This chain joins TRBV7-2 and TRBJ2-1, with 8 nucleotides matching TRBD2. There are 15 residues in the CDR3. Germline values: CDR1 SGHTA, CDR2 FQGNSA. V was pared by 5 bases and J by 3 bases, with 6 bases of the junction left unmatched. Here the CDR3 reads CASSRGGIDYNEQFF. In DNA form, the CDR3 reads TGTGCCAGCAGCCGGGGGGGAATTGACTACAATGAGCAGTTCTTC.

The CDR3 DNA reads TGTGCCATCGACGGGGGGGGTCCGCAGGCCACCGGGGAGCTGTTTTTT. Amino acids: CAIDGGGPQATGELFF. This chain connects TRBV10-3 to TRBJ2-2; 8 bases fit TRBD2. Losses at the gene ends were 8 bases for V and 4 bases for J; bases not matched to a gene: 12. Germline CDR1 and CDR2: ENHRY and SYGVKD. This CDR3 is built from 16 residues.

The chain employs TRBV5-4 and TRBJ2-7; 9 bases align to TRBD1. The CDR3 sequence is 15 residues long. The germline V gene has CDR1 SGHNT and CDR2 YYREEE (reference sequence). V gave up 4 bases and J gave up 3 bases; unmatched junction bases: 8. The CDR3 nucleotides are TGTGCCAGCAGCCGCGGGGGACAGGGTGACTACGAGCAGTACTTC. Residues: CASSRGGQGDYEQYF.

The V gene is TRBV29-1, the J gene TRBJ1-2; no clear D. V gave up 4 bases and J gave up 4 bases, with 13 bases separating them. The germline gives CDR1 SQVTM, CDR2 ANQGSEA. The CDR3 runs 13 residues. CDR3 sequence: CSVGAGGLYGYTF. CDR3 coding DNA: TGCAGCGTTGGGGCCGGAGGGCTCTATGGCTACACCTTC.

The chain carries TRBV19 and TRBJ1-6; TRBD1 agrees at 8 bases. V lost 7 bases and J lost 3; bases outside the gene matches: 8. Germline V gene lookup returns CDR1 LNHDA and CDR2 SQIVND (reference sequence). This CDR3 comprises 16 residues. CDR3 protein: CASTPQGQGYNSPLHF. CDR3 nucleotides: TGTGCCAGTACCCCACAAGGACAGGGCTATAATTCACCCCTCCACTTT.

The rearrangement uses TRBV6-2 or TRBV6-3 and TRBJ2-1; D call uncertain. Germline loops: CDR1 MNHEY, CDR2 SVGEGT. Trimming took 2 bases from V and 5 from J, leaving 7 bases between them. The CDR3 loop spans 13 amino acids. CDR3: CASSYIRDNEQFF. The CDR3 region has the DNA TGTGCCAGCAGTTACATTCGGGACAATGAGCAGTTCTTC.